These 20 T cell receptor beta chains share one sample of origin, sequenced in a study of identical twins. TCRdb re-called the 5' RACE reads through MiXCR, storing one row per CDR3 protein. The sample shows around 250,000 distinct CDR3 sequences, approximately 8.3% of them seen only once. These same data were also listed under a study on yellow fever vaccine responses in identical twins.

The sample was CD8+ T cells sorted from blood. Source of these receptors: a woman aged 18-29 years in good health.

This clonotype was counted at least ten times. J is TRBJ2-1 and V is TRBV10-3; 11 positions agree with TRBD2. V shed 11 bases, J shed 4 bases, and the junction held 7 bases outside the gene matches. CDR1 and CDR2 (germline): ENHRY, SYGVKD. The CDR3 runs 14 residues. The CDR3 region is CAVGTSGSYNEQFF. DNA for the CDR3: TGTGCCGTTGGGACTAGCGGTTCATACAATGAGCAGTTCTTC.

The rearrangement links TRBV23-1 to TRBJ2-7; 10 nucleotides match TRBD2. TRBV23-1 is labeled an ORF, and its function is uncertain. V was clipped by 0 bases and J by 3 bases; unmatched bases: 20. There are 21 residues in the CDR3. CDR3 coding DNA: TGCGCCAGCAGTCAATCACGGACTAGCGGTACCTTAGAACTTCAACGCTACGAGCAGTACTTC. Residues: CASSQSRTSGTLELQRYEQYF.

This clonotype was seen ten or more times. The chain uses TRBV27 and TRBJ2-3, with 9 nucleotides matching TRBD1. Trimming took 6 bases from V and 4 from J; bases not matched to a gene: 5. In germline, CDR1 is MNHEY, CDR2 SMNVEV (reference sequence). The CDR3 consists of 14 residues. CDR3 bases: TGTGCCAGCAGCCAACAGGGGGCAGCAGATACGCAGTATTTT. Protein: CASSQQGAADTQYF.

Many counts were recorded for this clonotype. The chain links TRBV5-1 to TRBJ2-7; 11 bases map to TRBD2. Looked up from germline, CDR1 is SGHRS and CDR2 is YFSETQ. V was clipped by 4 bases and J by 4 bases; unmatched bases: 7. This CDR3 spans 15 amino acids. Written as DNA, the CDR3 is TGCGCCAGCAGCACCGGGACTAGCGGAGCATACGAGCAGTACTTC. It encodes CASSTGTSGAYEQYF.

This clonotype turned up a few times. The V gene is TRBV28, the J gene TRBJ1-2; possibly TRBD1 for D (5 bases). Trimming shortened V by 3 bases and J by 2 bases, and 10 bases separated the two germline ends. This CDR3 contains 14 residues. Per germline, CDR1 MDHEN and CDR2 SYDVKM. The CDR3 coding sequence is TGTGCCAGCAGTTTTAGGGGACTGAACTATGGCTACACCTTC. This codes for CASSFRGLNYGYTF.

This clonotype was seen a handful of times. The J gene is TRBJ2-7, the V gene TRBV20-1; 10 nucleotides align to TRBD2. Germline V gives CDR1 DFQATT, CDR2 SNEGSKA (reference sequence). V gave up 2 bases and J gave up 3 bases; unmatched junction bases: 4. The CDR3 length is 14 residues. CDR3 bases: TGCAGTGCTAGACCCCCTAGCGGGAGCTACGAGCAGTACTTC. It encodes CSARPPSGSYEQYF.

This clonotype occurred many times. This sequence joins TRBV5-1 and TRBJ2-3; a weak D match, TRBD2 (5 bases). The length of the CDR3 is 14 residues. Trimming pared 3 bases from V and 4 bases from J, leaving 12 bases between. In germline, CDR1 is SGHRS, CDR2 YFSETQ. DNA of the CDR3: TGCGCCAGCAGCTGGGCCGTCGGGGCAGATACGCAGTATTTT. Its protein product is CASSWAVGADTQYF. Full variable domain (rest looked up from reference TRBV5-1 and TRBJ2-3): KAGVTQTPRYLIKTRGQQVTLSCSPISGHRSVSWYQQTPGQGLQFLFEYFSETQRNKGNFPGRFSGRQFSNSRSEMNVSTLELGDSALYLCASSWAVGADTQYFGPGTRLTVL.

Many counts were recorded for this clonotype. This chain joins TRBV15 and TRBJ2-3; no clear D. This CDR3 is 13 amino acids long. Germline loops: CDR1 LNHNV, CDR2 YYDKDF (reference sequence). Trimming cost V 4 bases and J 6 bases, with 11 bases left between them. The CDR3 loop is CATSTLVGDTQYF. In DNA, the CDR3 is TGTGCCACCAGCACACTCGTGGGGGATACGCAGTATTTT.

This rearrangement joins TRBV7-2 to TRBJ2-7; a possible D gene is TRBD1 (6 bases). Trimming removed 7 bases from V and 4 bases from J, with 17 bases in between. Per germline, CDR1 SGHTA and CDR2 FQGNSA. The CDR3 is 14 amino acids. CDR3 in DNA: TGTGCCAGCAACACGCCGGACAGACCTTACGAGCAGTACTTC. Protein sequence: CASNTPDRPYEQYF.

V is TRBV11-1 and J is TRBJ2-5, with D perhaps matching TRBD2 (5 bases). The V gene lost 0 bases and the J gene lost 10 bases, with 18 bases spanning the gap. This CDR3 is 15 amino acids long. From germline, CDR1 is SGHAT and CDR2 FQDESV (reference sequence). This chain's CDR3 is CASSLASYSPGGQYF. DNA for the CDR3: TGTGCCAGCAGCTTAGCATCCTATTCGCCAGGAGGCCAGTACTTC.

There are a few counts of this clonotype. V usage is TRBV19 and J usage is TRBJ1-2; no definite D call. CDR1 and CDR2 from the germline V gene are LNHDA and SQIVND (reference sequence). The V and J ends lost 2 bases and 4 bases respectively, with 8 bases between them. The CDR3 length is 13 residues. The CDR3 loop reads CASSIRETYGYTF. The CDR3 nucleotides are TGTGCCAGTAGTATAAGGGAGACCTATGGCTACACCTTC. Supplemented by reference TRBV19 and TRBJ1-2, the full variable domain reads DGGITQSPKYLFRKEGQNVTLSCEQNLNHDAMYWYRQDPGQGLRLIYYSQIVNDFQKGDIAEGYSVSREKKESFPLTVTSAQKNPTAFYLCASSIRETYGYTFGSGTRLTVV.

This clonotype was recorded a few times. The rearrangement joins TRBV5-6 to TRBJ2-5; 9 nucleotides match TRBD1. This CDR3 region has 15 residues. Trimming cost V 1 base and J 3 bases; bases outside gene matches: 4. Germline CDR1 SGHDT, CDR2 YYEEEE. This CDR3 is CASSLSRTGEETQYF. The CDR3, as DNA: TGTGCCAGCAGCTTGAGCCGGACAGGGGAAGAGACCCAGTACTTC.

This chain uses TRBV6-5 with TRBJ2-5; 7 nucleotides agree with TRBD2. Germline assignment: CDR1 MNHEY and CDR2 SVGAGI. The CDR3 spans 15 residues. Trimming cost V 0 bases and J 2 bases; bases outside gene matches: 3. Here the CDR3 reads CASSYSGGPQETQYF. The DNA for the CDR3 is TGTGCCAGCAGTTACTCGGGAGGGCCTCAAGAGACCCAGTACTTC.

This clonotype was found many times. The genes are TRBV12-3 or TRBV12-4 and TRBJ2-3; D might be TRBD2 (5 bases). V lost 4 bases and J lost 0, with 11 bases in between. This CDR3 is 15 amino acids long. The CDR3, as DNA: TGTGCCAGCAGTTCAGCGGAGTCTAGCACAGATACGCAGTATTTT. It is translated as CASSSAESSTDTQYF.

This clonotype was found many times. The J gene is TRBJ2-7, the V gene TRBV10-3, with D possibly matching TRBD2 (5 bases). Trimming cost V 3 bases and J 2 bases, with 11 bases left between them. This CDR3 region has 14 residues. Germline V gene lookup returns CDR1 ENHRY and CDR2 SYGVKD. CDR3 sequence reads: CAISELDSPYEQYF. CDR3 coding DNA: TGTGCCATCAGTGAACTAGATTCTCCCTACGAGCAGTACTTC.

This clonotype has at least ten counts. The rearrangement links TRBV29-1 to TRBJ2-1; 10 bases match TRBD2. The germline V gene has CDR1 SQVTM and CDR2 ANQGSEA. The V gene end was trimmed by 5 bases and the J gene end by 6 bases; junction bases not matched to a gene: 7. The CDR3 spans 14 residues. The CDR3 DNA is TGCAGCGTTCATCGGACTAGCGGCGGCAATGAGCAGTTCTTC. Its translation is CSVHRTSGGNEQFF.

The CDR3 sequence: CASSVRQDAYEQYF. The CDR3 DNA is TGTGCCAGCAGCGTACGACAGGATGCCTACGAGCAGTACTTC. The chain is built from TRBV9 and TRBJ2-7; weak D call: TRBD1 (6 bases). Germline V gives CDR1 SGDLS, CDR2 YYNGEE. Deletions cut 1 base from V and 2 bases from J, with 10 bases between. The CDR3 runs to 14 residues.

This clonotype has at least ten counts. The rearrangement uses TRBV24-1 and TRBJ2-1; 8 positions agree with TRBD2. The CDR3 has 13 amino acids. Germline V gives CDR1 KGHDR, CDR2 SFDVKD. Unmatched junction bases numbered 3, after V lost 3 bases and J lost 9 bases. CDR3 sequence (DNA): TGTGCCACCAGTGATCTCCGGGAGGGTGAGCAGTTCTTC. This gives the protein CATSDLREGEQFF.

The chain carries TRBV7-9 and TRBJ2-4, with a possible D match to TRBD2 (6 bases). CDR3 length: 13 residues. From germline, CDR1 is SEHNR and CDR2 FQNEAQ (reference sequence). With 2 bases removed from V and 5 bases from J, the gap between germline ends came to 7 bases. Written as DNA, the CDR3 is TGTGCCAGCAGCTTAAGGGAGGAAAACATTCAGTACTTC. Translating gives CASSLREENIQYF.

The CDR3 sequence: CASSLPRTPASTDTQYF. The CDR3 nucleotides read TGTGCCAGCAGTCTCCCGCGGACACCCGCTAGCACAGATACGCAGTATTTT. The genes are TRBV12-3 or TRBV12-4 and TRBJ2-3; perhaps TRBD1 as D (5 bases). V was clipped by 5 bases and J by 0 bases, with 18 bases between them. This CDR3 spans 17 amino acids.